The 32 T cell receptor beta chains reported below all come from one sample, sequenced in a study of blood T cell repertoires in COVID-19. TCRdb's table, derived via immunoSEQ multiplex PCR, lists solely in-frame clones and lacks some. The sample consists of roughly 130,000 clones, approximately 80% of them appearing once. The material sequenced was peripheral blood. The source of these receptors is a man aged 50-60 years with acute or convalescent COVID-19.

This clone was recorded a few times. The chain uses TRBV25-1 and TRBJ1-3; no reliable D call. Trimming stripped 6 bases from V and 4 bases from J, with 7 bases between. CDR1 and CDR2 (germline): MGHDK, SYGVNS. The CDR3 totals 12 residues. CDR3 sequence (DNA): TGTGCCAGCAGACCGGAGGGAAACACCATATATTTT. Protein product: CASRPEGNTIYF.

This chain connects TRBV7-8 to TRBJ1-6, with D perhaps matching TRBD1 (5 bases). The CDR3 is 19 residues long. Germline CDR1 reads SGHVS; CDR2 reads FQNEAQ. V was shortened by 6 bases and J by 6 bases, with 27 bases between the two germline ends. This CDR3 reads CASRPNLGGVSGFNSPLHF. The CDR3 coding sequence is TGTGCCAGCAGGCCCAACCTTGGGGGGGTTTCGGGATTTAATTCACCCCTCCACTTT.

The rearrangement links TRBV5-8 to TRBJ1-5; 8 bases are shared with TRBD1. The CDR3 is 14 residues long. V shed 2 bases, J shed 7 bases, and the junction held 5 bases outside the gene matches. CDR1 is SGHTS and CDR2 is YDEGEE in the germline V gene. CDR3 DNA sequence: TGTGCCAGCAGCTTCGGGGACAGGTTACAGCCCCAGCATTTT. This gives the protein CASSFGDRLQPQHF.

V and J are TRBV30 and TRBJ1-1; a weak D match, TRBD1 (6 bases). Trimming pared 2 bases from V and 0 bases from J, leaving 7 bases between. CDR3 length: 13 residues. Germline V gene sequence: CDR1 GTSNPN, CDR2 SVGIG (reference sequence). In DNA form, the CDR3 reads TGTGCCTGGAGTCCAGGGGTGAACACTGAAGCTTTCTTT. Amino acid sequence: CAWSPGVNTEAFF.

This clone was seen a handful of times. The chain has TRBV7-9 and TRBJ2-3; TRBD1 might be the D (5 bases). Germline lookup yields CDR1 SEHNR and CDR2 FQNEAQ (reference sequence). CDR3 length: 14 residues. Trimming took 2 bases from V and 4 from J, leaving 10 bases between them. CDR3 sequence: CASSLTQGADTQYF. The CDR3 DNA follows: TGTGCCAGCAGCTTAACGCAGGGCGCAGATACGCAGTATTTT.

The chain is built from TRBV12-3 or TRBV12-4 and TRBJ1-5, with a weak D call TRBD1 (5 bases). V was pared by 3 bases and J by 16 bases, with 19 bases between. The CDR3 is 13 residues long. The CDR3 nucleotides are TGTGCCAGCAGTTTCAAGACGGCATGGGGCGCACATTTT. Translating gives CASSFKTAWGAHF.

V usage is TRBV5-5 and J usage is TRBJ2-7; D possibly corresponds to TRBD1 (6 bases). CDR1 SGHKS and CDR2 YYEKEE come from the germline V gene (reference sequence). The CDR3 has 14 amino acids. Trimming left V 2 bases short and J 4 bases short, with 13 bases between. The CDR3 here is CASSLTGTLYEQYF. The CDR3 DNA is TGTGCCAGCAGCTTAACCGGGACACTATACGAGCAGTACTTC.

The V and J genes are TRBV10-3 and TRBJ2-3; 10 positions agree with TRBD1. Looked up from germline, CDR1 is ENHRY and CDR2 is SYGVKD. Trimming took 6 bases from V and 6 from J; bases not matched to a gene: 9. CDR3 length equals 15 residues. CDR3 nucleotide sequence: TGTGCCATCAGCGCAGACAGGGGGCATGCGGATACGCAGTATTTT. This codes for CAISADRGHADTQYF.

This clone has just one count. V and J are TRBV2 and TRBJ2-3; 8 bases are shared with TRBD2. Germline loops: CDR1 SNHLY, CDR2 FYNNEI. The CDR3 is 15 amino acids. V was clipped by 4 bases and J by 1 base; unmatched bases: 4. The CDR3 region has the DNA TGTGCCAGCAGTGGGATTAGCGGGGGCACAGATACGCAGTATTTT. This codes for CASSGISGGTDTQYF.

This rearrangement joins TRBV15 to TRBJ1-5; D remains unclear. Germline assignment: CDR1 LNHNV and CDR2 YYDKDF (reference sequence). Trimming took off 1 base at V and 7 bases at J, with 11 bases between the two ends. The length of the CDR3 is 14 residues. The CDR3 DNA follows: TGTGCCACCAGCAGAGGCGGGGTTGGCCAGCCCCAGCATTTT. Amino acids: CATSRGGVGQPQHF.

The chain carries TRBV7-9 and TRBJ1-1; 9 bases align to TRBD1. This CDR3 is built from 15 residues. Germline V gene sequence: CDR1 SEHNR, CDR2 FQNEAQ (reference sequence). Trimming cost V 4 bases and J 1 base; bases outside gene matches: 4. CDR3 nucleotide sequence: TGTGCCAGCAGCTCTCCGGGACAGGGGAACACTGAAGCTTTCTTT. Translating it yields CASSSPGQGNTEAFF.

V gene TRBV10-3 combines with J gene TRBJ2-5, with 8 bases aligning to TRBD1. This CDR3 has 12 residues. V was clipped by 8 bases and J by 4 bases; unmatched bases: 3. Germline V gene sequence: CDR1 ENHRY, CDR2 SYGVKD. CDR3 in amino acids: CAIGQGIETQYF. As DNA, the CDR3 is TGTGCCATCGGACAGGGAATAGAGACCCAGTACTTC.

This chain uses TRBV5-1 with TRBJ1-2; TRBD1 matches at 9 bases. The germline gives CDR1 SGHRS, CDR2 YFSETQ. Trimming took 0 bases from V and 4 from J; bases not matched to a gene: 7. The CDR3 is 16 amino acids. The CDR3 nucleotides are TGCGCCAGCAGCTTGGACGGACAGGGGAGTGGCTATGGCTACACCTTC. Protein product: CASSLDGQGSGYGYTF.

J is TRBJ1-2 and V is TRBV30; TRBD1 matches at 7 bases. The CDR3 has 14 residues. Germline values: CDR1 GTSNPN, CDR2 SVGIG (reference sequence). The V and J ends lost 2 bases and 4 bases, in that order; junction bases with no gene match: 7. This CDR3 is CAWSLLTGFYGYTF. As DNA, the CDR3 is TGTGCCTGGAGTCTACTGACAGGGTTCTATGGCTACACCTTC.

The genes are TRBV6-5 and TRBJ1-5; tentative D call: TRBD1 (5 bases). CDR3 size: 13 residues. V lost 5 bases to trimming and J lost 7 bases, with 12 bases between them. Germline values: CDR1 MNHEY, CDR2 SVGAGI. The CDR3 is CASSPGSEQPQHF. The DNA of the CDR3 is TGTGCCAGCAGTCCAGGGTCAGAGCAGCCCCAGCATTTT.

V usage is TRBV6-6 and J usage is TRBJ2-7, with D perhaps matching TRBD1 (6 bases). This CDR3 comprises 15 residues. CDR1 is MNHNY, CDR2 SVGAGI, per germline (reference sequence). V lost 0 bases and J 4 bases, leaving 13 bases between the germline ends. The CDR3 region has the DNA TGTGCCAGCAGTTACTCAAAACAGGGATTTTACGAGCAGTACTTC. Translation: CASSYSKQGFYEQYF.

The chain employs TRBV19 and TRBJ1-2; D might be TRBD1 (5 bases). The CDR3 contains 15 residues. With 6 bases removed from V and 4 bases from J, the gap between germline ends came to 18 bases. Germline values: CDR1 LNHDA, CDR2 SQIVND (reference sequence). The CDR3 sequence: CASSPTVLSIYGYTF. The DNA for the CDR3 is TGTGCCAGTAGCCCGACAGTTCTTAGTATCTATGGCTACACCTTC. The full variable domain, rest sourced from reference TRBV19 and TRBJ1-2, is DGGITQSPKYLFRKEGQNVTLSCEQNLNHDAMYWYRQDPGQGLRLIYYSQIVNDFQKGDIAEGYSVSREKKESFPLTVTSAQKNPTAFYLCASSPTVLSIYGYTFGSGTRLTVV.

The chain links TRBV15 to TRBJ1-5; maybe TRBD1 (6 bases). V shed 0 bases and J shed 7 bases, with 19 bases lying between them. The CDR3 is made up of 17 amino acids. CDR1 is LNHNV, CDR2 YYDKDF, per germline (reference sequence). Written as DNA, the CDR3 is TGTGCCACCAGCAGAGATCAAGGGAGGGGGTTCGTGCAGCCCCAGCATTTT. It is translated as CATSRDQGRGFVQPQHF.

The chain has TRBV29-1 and TRBJ2-1, with 7 nucleotides matching TRBD1. This CDR3 is built from 13 residues. Trimming removed 3 bases from V and 6 bases from J; junction bases left unmatched: 5. Germline CDR1 is SQVTM and CDR2 is ANQGSEA. The CDR3 DNA sequence: TGCAGCGTTGATAGACAGGGAGTCAATGAGCAGTTCTTC. The encoded protein is CSVDRQGVNEQFF.

V gene TRBV30 combines with J gene TRBJ2-1; possible D gene TRBD1, 5 bases. This CDR3 is 13 amino acids long. The V gene's germline CDR1 is GTSNPN and CDR2 SVGIG (reference sequence). V lost 5 bases and J 0 bases, leaving 8 bases between the germline ends. The CDR3 DNA reads TGTGCCTGGCACAGGAGCTCCTACAATGAGCAGTTCTTC. It translates to CAWHRSSYNEQFF.

This clone was detected only a few times. V and J are TRBV19 and TRBJ2-3; possible D gene TRBD2, 6 bases. The CDR3 runs to 17 residues. Trimming left V 5 bases short and J 4 bases short, with 22 bases between. Germline CDR1 reads LNHDA; CDR2 reads SQIVND (reference sequence). CDR3 protein: CASSASLGGFEADTQYF. In DNA form, the CDR3 reads TGTGCCAGTAGTGCTTCCCTGGGGGGATTTGAGGCAGATACGCAGTATTTT.

The chain combines TRBV24-1 with TRBJ1-3, with TRBD1 matching over 8 bases. V was pared by 3 bases and J by 2 bases, with 5 bases of the junction left unmatched. The CDR3 spans 16 residues. CDR1 and CDR2 from the germline V gene are KGHDR and SFDVKD. CDR3 in amino acids: CATSDPRQGTGNTIYF. The CDR3 region has the DNA TGTGCCACCAGTGATCCACGACAGGGGACTGGAAACACCATATATTTT.

This rearrangement joins TRBV2 to TRBJ1-6; 8 bases are shared with TRBD1. The CDR3 contains 15 residues. Germline CDR1 reads SNHLY; CDR2 reads FYNNEI. Unmatched junction bases numbered 7, after V lost 5 bases and J lost 7 bases. DNA of the CDR3: TGTGCCAGCAGTCTGATGGGACAGGAAAATTCACCCCTCCACTTT. It translates to CASSLMGQENSPLHF.

V is TRBV6-5 and J is TRBJ2-3; 8 nucleotides line up with TRBD1. CDR1 is MNHEY, CDR2 SVGAGI, per germline. This CDR3 contains 14 residues. The junction had 2 bases not matched to a gene; V was cut back by 6 bases and J by 0 bases. This CDR3 is CASRTGVSTDTQYF. The CDR3 region has the DNA TGTGCCAGCAGGACAGGGGTCAGCACAGATACGCAGTATTTT.

V gene TRBV30 combines with J gene TRBJ1-5; no definite D call. Trimming removed 4 bases from V and 2 bases from J, with 12 bases in between. Germline V gives CDR1 GTSNPN, CDR2 SVGIG (reference sequence). This CDR3 is built from 14 residues. CDR3 in amino acids: CAWNEGLGNQPQHF. The CDR3 nucleotides read TGTGCCTGGAATGAGGGCTTGGGCAATCAGCCCCAGCATTTT. The full variable domain, with the rest looked up from reference TRBV30 and TRBJ1-5, is SQTIHQWPATLVQPVGSPLSLECTVEGTSNPNLYWYRQAAGRGLQLLFYSVGIGQISSEVPQNLSASRPQDRQFILSSKKLLLSDSGFYLCAWNEGLGNQPQHFGDGTRLSIL.

The chain couples TRBV27 to TRBJ1-5; D ambiguous. The CDR3 has 13 residues. Germline-derived CDR1 and CDR2 are MNHEY and SMNVEV (reference sequence). V lost 3 bases, J lost 6 bases, and 9 bases lay in between. The CDR3 sequence: CASSFWSGQPQHF. The CDR3 region has the DNA TGTGCCAGCAGTTTTTGGTCGGGTCAGCCCCAGCATTTT.

The chain recombines TRBV5-1 with TRBJ1-3; D remains unclear. Germline CDR1 reads SGHRS; CDR2 reads YFSETQ. The CDR3 is 15 residues long. V lost 3 bases and J 0 bases, leaving 10 bases between the germline ends. The CDR3 bases are TGCGCCAGCAGCTCGGAGATAGGCTCTGGAAACACCATATATTTT. It is translated as CASSSEIGSGNTIYF.

V usage is TRBV30 and J usage is TRBJ1-1; TRBD1 matches at 7 bases. The V gene end was trimmed by 1 base and the J gene end by 5 bases; junction bases not matched to a gene: 10. Germline CDR1 is GTSNPN and CDR2 is SVGIG (reference sequence). The CDR3 totals 15 residues. CDR3 sequence: CAWSDLRTGPTEAFF. As DNA, the CDR3 is TGTGCCTGGAGTGACCTCCGGACAGGCCCTACTGAAGCTTTCTTT.

The J gene is TRBJ2-1, the V gene TRBV19; 7 bases match TRBD1. V was clipped by 7 bases and J by 6 bases; unmatched bases: 12. Germline V lookup: CDR1 LNHDA, CDR2 SQIVND (reference sequence). The CDR3 totals 15 residues. Written as DNA, the CDR3 is TGTGCCAGTAATTACCGGGACAGTAGAACCAATGAGCAGTTCTTC. The encoded protein is CASNYRDSRTNEQFF.

CDR3 residues: CAASGGFLNTEAFF. DNA for the CDR3: TGTGCCGCATCCGGGGGGTTCCTGAACACTGAAGCTTTCTTT. The rearrangement links TRBV10-3 to TRBJ1-1; perhaps TRBD1 as D (5 bases). Germline-derived CDR1 and CDR2 are ENHRY and SYGVKD. The CDR3 is 14 residues long. V lost 11 bases and J 0 bases, leaving 16 bases between the germline ends.

This clone came up once. The gene calls are TRBV18 and TRBJ2-3; D is perhaps TRBD2 (5 bases). The V end lost 8 bases, the J end lost 1 base, and 10 bases lay between the germline ends. Germline values: CDR1 KGHSH, CDR2 LQKENI. CDR3 length: 13 amino acids. CDR3 region: CASRGSRTDTQYF. CDR3 nucleotide sequence: TGTGCCAGCCGCGGGTCCCGCACAGATACGCAGTATTTT.

The chain uses TRBV14 and TRBJ2-5; 7 bases line up with TRBD2. Per the germline V gene, CDR1 is SGHDN and CDR2 is FVKESK. The J segment lost 6 bases and the V segment lost 4 bases, leaving 5 bases of the junction unmatched. The CDR3 sequence is 13 residues long. CDR3 sequence reads: CASSPGLEQTQYF. CDR3 DNA sequence: TGTGCCAGCAGCCCTGGACTAGAGCAGACCCAGTACTTC. Using reference TRBV14 and TRBJ2-5 for the parts outside the CDR3, the full variable domain is EAGVTQFPSHSVIEKGQTVTLRCDPISGHDNLYWYRRVMGKEIKFLLHFVKESKQDESGMPNNRFLAERTGGTYSTLKVQPAELEDSGVYFCASSPGLEQTQYFGPGTRLLVL.